These T cell receptor beta chains were read from a single sample in a study of cytomegalovirus exposure and HLA in healthy donors. Using immunoSEQ multiplex PCR, the repertoire was profiled, and TCRdb retains in-frame clones only, with some absent. Altogether some 130,000 clones are present, about 66% being singletons, with the ten largest covering roughly 1.7%. The sequenced sample was PBMCs. Receptor source: a human donor in good health. Each CDR3 is given with its conserved first and last residue. Fields, in order: J gene, D gene, clone size, CDR3 length, V gene, CDR3 DNA, CDR3 protein. D genes are given only for firm matches. Clone size is not always given. Where it is, it says once, few, many or a class for expanded clones.

>TRBJ1-1|.|.|14|TRBV6-6
TGTGCCAGCAGTTACCCCCGGGGGGGCACTGAAGCTTTCTTT
CASSYPRGGTEAFF
>TRBJ1-5|TRBD1|.|17|TRBV11-3
TGTGCCAGCAGCCCGAGGGACAGGACCCTACGCAATCAGCCCCAGCATTTT
CASSPRDRTLRNQPQHF
>TRBJ2-7|.|medium-sized|13|TRBV6-4
TGTGCCAGCAGTGACTCGGACAGATCCGAGCAGTACTTC
CASSDSDRSEQYF
>TRBJ2-7|TRBD1|.|14|TRBV11-3
TGTGCCAGCAGCCAAACCGGGACAGGGGTCGAGCAGTACTTC
CASSQTGTGVEQYF
>TRBJ1-1|.|few|14|TRBV5-1
TGCGCCAGCAGCTTGCAGGCCACTGGTACTGAAGCTTTCTTT
CASSLQATGTEAFF
>TRBJ2-6|.|.|14|TRBV9
TGTGCCAGCAGCGCCCAATCTGGGGCCAACGTCCTGACTTTC
CASSAQSGANVLTF
>TRBJ1-3|.|few|15|TRBV28
TGTGCCAGCAGAAAGGGGACTGACTCTGGAAACACCATATATTTT
CASRKGTDSGNTIYF
>TRBJ1-4|.|.|15|TRBV6-5
TGTGCCAGCACCCTCTACGGGGGGGGTAATGAAAAACTGTTTTTT
CASTLYGGGNEKLFF
>TRBJ2-1|.|.|13|TRBV11-2
TGTGCCAGCAGCTTAGCGGGAGTCAATGAGCAGTTCTTC
CASSLAGVNEQFF
>TRBJ2-3|TRBD2|.|17|TRBV29-1
TGCAGCGTCGTATTAAGGGGGACTAGCGGGGCGAAGGATACGCAGTATTTT
CSVVLRGTSGAKDTQYF
>TRBJ1-3|TRBD1|.|15|TRBV6-5
TGTGCCAGCAGTTACTCGGACAGGGTTGGTAACACCATATATTTT
CASSYSDRVGNTIYF
>TRBJ2-7|TRBD2|.|15|TRBV28
TGTGCCAGCAGCCGAAACCCGGGGGGGCGCAGGGAGCAGTACTTC
CASSRNPGGRREQYF
>TRBJ2-5|TRBD2|.|16|TRBV9
TGTGCCAGCGGATGGTCCCTAGCGGGCAGTCAAGAGACCCAGTACTTC
CASGWSLAGSQETQYF
>TRBJ1-4|TRBD1|.|13|TRBV15
TGTGCCACCGGGACAGCCGCTAATGAAAAACTGTTTTTT
CATGTAANEKLFF
>TRBJ2-7|.|.|11|TRBV29-1
TGCAGCGTTGCGACAGGTCGTGGGCAGTACTTC
CSVATGRGQYF
>TRBJ2-7|TRBD1|.|14|TRBV6-5
TGTGCCAGCAGCAGGGGACAGGGGGTCCACGAGCAGTACTTC
CASSRGQGVHEQYF
>TRBJ2-5|TRBD2|few|12|TRBV2
TGTGCCAGCGTTCGGGGGGAGGAGACCCAGTACTTC
CASVRGEETQYF
>TRBJ2-7|TRBD1|.|15|TRBV5-4
TGTGCCAGCAGCGAGGGACAGGCGCGCTCCTACGAGCAGTACTTC
CASSEGQARSYEQYF
>TRBJ1-5|.|.|14|TRBV28
TGTGCCAGCAGTGGGAATGGGGGGTATCAGCCCCAGCATTTT
CASSGNGGYQPQHF
>TRBJ2-5|.|once|15|TRBV18
TGTGCCAGCTCACCACTAACTAAAACCCAAGAGACCCAGTACTTC
CASSPLTKTQETQYF
>TRBJ1-5|TRBD1|.|15|TRBV28
TGTGCCAGCAGCCGAGGGACAGGGAGGAATCAGCCCCAGCATTTT
CASSRGTGRNQPQHF
>TRBJ2-4|.|few|15|TRBV6-1
TGTGCCAGCACTCCCCTGCTTCCTAGGCCGGACATTCAGTACTTC
CASTPLLPRPDIQYF
>TRBJ1-3|.|.|16|TRBV7-9
TGTGCCAGCAGCTTAGAGGGACTCCTCTCTGGGAACACCATATATTTT
CASSLEGLLSGNTIYF
>TRBJ2-7|TRBD2|.|15|TRBV5-1
TGCGCCAGCAGCTTTACCGGGACTATCACCTACGAGCAGTACTTC
CASSFTGTITYEQYF
>TRBJ1-2|.|.|12|TRBV28
TGTGCCAGCAATGGGGAGGGCTATGGCTACACCTTC
CASNGEGYGYTF
>TRBJ1-2|.|.|13|TRBV5-4
TGTGCCAGCAGCTCAGGGAGGGGCTATGGCTACACCTTC
CASSSGRGYGYTF
>TRBJ2-7|.|.|11|TRBV13
TGTGCCAGCACCGTGGTGGGCGAGCAGTACTTC
CASTVVGEQYF
>TRBJ2-1|.|.|13|TRBV29-1
TGCAGCGTTGGTCCGGACTCGTACAATGAGCAGTTCTTC
CSVGPDSYNEQFF
>TRBJ1-5|TRBD1|.|15|TRBV27
TGTGCCAGCGGCTTAGGACAGGGTTTGAACCAGCCCCAGCATTTT
CASGLGQGLNQPQHF
>TRBJ2-5|TRBD2|.|15|TRBV27
TGTGCCAGCAGTCCCCAGTGGGAGGGCCAAGAGACCCAGTACTTC
CASSPQWEGQETQYF
>TRBJ1-2|TRBD1|.|13|TRBV28
TGTGCCAGCAGTCGACAGGGGAGCTATGGCTACACCTTC
CASSRQGSYGYTF
>TRBJ1-1|TRBD1|.|14|TRBV5-1
TGCGCCAGCAGCTCGGGACAGCCGAACACTGAAGCTTTCTTT
CASSSGQPNTEAFF
>TRBJ2-7|TRBD1|.|13|TRBV11-3
TGTGCCAGCAGCTCCCAAACAGGGGACGAGCAGTACTTC
CASSSQTGDEQYF
>TRBJ2-1|TRBD2|.|17|TRBV11-2
TGTGCCAGCAGCTTAGTGGGAGGGAAAAACTCCTACAATGAGCAGTTCTTC
CASSLVGGKNSYNEQFF
>TRBJ2-1|TRBD2|few|14|TRBV7-3
TGTGCCAGCAGCTTAGCGCGGGAGAACAATGAGCAGTTCTTC
CASSLARENNEQFF
>TRBJ2-2|.|.|15|TRBV2
TGTGCCAGCAGTGATCAACAGGGATCGCCCGGGGAGCTGTTTTTT
CASSDQQGSPGELFF
>TRBJ1-2|.|.|16|TRBV19
TGTGCCAGTAGTACGACCGGACGTCGGGGTAACTATGGCTACACCTTC
CASSTTGRRGNYGYTF
>TRBJ2-5|TRBD1|few|13|TRBV10-2
TGCGCCAGCAGTGCCGGACAGGGGGAGACCCAGTACTTC
CASSAGQGETQYF
>TRBJ2-1|TRBD2|.|16|TRBV7-7
TGTGCTAGCAGCCCTCTAGCGGGAGGGAACTACAATGAGCAGTTCTTC
CASSPLAGGNYNEQFF
>TRBJ2-2|.|.|15|TRBV6-5
TGTGCCAGCAGGACTACAGAAATATCAACCGGGGAGCTGTTTTTT
CASRTTEISTGELFF
>TRBJ2-1|TRBD2|once|15|TRBV27
TGTGCCAGCAGTCGGACTAGCGGGTTATACAATGAGCAGTTCTTC
CASSRTSGLYNEQFF
>TRBJ2-7|TRBD2|few|15|TRBV2
TGTGCCAGCAGGACTAGCGGGAGCCGCCGCGACGAGCAGTACTTC
CASRTSGSRRDEQYF
>TRBJ2-7|.|.|15|TRBV4-1
TGCGCCAGCAGCCCCGTGGGGGCAGGAACCTACGAGCAGTACTTC
CASSPVGAGTYEQYF
>TRBJ2-1|TRBD2|.|17|TRBV5-1
TGCGCCAGCAGCTTGGGGGCTAGCGGGAGTTTCTACAATGAGCAGTTCTTC
CASSLGASGSFYNEQFF
>TRBJ2-7|TRBD1|.|13|TRBV10-3
TGTGCCACGAGAGAAGGACAGGGGGACGAGCAGTACTTC
CATREGQGDEQYF
>TRBJ2-1|.|.|15|TRBV4-1
TGCGCCAGCAGCCAATTCCTAGGGGTGGGAGGTGAGCAGTTCTTC
CASSQFLGVGGEQFF
>TRBJ2-7|TRBD2|.|15|TRBV7-8
TGTGCCAGCAGCTTAGTCGGTAGCGGGAGCCACGAGCAGTACTTC
CASSLVGSGSHEQYF